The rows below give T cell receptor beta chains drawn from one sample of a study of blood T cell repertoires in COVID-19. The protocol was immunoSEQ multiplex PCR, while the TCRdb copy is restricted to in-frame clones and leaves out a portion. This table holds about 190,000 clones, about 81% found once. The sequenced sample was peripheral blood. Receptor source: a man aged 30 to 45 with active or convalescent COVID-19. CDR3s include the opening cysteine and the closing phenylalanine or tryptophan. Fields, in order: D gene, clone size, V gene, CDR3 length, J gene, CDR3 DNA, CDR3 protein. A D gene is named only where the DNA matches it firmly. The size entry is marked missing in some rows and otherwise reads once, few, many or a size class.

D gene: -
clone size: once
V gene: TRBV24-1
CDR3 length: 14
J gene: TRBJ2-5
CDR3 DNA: TGTGCCACCAGTGATTGGTTAGCCCAAGAGACCCAGTACTTC
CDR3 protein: CATSDWLAQETQYF

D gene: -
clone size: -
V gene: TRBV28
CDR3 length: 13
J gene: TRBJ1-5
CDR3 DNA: TGTGCCAGCACGCAGGATAGGTATCAGCCCCAGCATTTT
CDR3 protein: CASTQDRYQPQHF

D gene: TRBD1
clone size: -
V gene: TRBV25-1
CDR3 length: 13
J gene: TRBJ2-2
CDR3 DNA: TGTGCCACCGGGACAGGGAGCACCGGGGAGCTGTTTTTT
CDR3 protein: CATGTGSTGELFF

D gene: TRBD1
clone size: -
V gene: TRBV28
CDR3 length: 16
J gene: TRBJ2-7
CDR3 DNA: TGTGCCAGCAGTTTACCCCCGGGACAGGGGTCCTACGAGCAGTACTTC
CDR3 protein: CASSLPPGQGSYEQYF

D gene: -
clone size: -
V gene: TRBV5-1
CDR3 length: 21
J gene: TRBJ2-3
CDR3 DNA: TGCGCCAGCAGCTTGGACGGGCGCGCGGGCTTACACCCTATAACCACAGATACGCAGTATTTT
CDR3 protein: CASSLDGRAGLHPITTDTQYF

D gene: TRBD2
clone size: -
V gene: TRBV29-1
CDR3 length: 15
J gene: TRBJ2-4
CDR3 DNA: TGCAGCGTTTGGGGGGGAACAGAAGCCAAAAACATTCAGTACTTC
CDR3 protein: CSVWGGTEAKNIQYF

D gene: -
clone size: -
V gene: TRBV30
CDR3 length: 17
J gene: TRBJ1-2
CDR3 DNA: TGTGCCTGGGGCTACGGGAGGGGCCCCCGAGCTAACTATGGCTACACCTTC
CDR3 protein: CAWGYGRGPRANYGYTF

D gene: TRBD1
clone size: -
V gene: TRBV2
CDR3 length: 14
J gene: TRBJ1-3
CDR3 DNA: TGTGCCAGCAGAGACAGGGCCGGTGGAAACACCATATATTTT
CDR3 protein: CASRDRAGGNTIYF

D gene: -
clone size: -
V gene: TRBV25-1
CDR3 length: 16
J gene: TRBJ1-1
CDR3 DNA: TGTGCCAGCCTCGACGGGGGGGGCGCCAGGAACACTGAAGCTTTCTTT
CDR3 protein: CASLDGGGARNTEAFF

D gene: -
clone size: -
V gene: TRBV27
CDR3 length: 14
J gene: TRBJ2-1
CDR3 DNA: TGTGCCAGCAGTTGGGCAAGGGGGTACAATGAGCAGTTCTTC
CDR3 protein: CASSWARGYNEQFF

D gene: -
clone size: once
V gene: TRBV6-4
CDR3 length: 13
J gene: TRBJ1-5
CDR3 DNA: TGTGCCAGCAGTGAATCAGGGAATCAGCCCCAGCATTTT
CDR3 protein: CASSESGNQPQHF

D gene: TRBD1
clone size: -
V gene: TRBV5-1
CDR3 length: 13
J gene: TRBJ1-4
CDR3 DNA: TGCGCCAGCAGCTCGACACAGGGGTCTGGACTGTTTTTT
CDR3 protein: CASSSTQGSGLFF

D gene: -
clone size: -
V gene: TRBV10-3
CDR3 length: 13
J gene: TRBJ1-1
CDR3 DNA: TGTGCCATCAGCGATACAGGGAACCCTGAAGCTTTCTTT
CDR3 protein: CAISDTGNPEAFF

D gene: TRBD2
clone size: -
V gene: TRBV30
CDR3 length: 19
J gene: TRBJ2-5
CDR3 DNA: TGTGCCTGGAGTGTAAATTTCCTGACTAGCGGGGGGTACCAAGAGACCCAGTACTTC
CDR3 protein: CAWSVNFLTSGGYQETQYF

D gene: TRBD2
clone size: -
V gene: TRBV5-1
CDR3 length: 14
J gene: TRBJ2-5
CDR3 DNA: TGCGCCAGCAATTCCAGGACTAGTCAAGAGACCCAGTACTTC
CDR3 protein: CASNSRTSQETQYF

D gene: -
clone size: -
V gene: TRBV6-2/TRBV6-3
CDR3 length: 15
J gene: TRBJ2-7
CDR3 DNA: TGTGCCAGCAGTTACTTCTGGACAGGGAGGGACGAGCAGTACTTC
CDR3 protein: CASSYFWTGRDEQYF

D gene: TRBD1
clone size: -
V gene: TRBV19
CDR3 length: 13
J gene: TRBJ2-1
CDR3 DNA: TGTGCCAGTATTTCGGACAGGGTCGGCGAGCAGTTCTTC
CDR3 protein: CASISDRVGEQFF

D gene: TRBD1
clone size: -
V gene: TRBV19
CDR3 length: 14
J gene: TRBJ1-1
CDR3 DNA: TGTGCCAGTAGTTGGACAGGGCAATCAACTGAAGCTTTCTTT
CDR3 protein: CASSWTGQSTEAFF

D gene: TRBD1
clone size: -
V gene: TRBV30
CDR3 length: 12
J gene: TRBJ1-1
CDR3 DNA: TGTGCCTGGAGGGACAGGGTCGGCGGTGCTTTCTTT
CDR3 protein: CAWRDRVGGAFF

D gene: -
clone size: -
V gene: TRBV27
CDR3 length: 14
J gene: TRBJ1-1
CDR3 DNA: TGTGCCAGCAGTTTACAGGTTATGAACACTGAAGCTTTCTTT
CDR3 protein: CASSLQVMNTEAFF

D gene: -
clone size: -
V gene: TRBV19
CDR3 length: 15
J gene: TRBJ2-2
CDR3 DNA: TGTGCCGCCAAGACGGGGGGCTTTAACACCGGGGAGCTGTTTTTT
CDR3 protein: CAAKTGGFNTGELFF

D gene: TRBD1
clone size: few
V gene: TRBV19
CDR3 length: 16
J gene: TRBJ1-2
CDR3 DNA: TGTGCCAGTAGTATACCCCCGGGACAGGGGTTGGATGGCTACACCTTC
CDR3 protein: CASSIPPGQGLDGYTF

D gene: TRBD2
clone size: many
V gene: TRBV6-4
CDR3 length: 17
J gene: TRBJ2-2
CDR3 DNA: TGTGCCAGCAGTGAAACTCTAGCGGGAGTAGGAACCGGGGAGCTGTTTTTT
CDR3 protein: CASSETLAGVGTGELFF

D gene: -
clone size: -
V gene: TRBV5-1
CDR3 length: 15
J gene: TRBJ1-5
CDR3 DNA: TGCGCCAGCAGCTTGGACGGGAATAGCAATCAGCCCCAGCATTTT
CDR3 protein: CASSLDGNSNQPQHF

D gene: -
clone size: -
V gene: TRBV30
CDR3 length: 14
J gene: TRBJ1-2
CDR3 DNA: TGTGCCTGGAGTCCCAGGGGTCATATAGATGGCTACACCTTC
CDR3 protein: CAWSPRGHIDGYTF

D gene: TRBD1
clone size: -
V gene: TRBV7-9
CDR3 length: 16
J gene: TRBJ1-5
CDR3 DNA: TGTGCCAGCAGCACCTACGAGGGGGCACTCTACCAGCCCCAGCATTTT
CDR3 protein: CASSTYEGALYQPQHF

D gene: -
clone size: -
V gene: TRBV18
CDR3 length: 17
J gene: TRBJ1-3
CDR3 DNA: TGTGCCAGCTCACCAACCTTCCGGAGCCTCTCTGGAAACACCATATATTTT
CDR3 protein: CASSPTFRSLSGNTIYF

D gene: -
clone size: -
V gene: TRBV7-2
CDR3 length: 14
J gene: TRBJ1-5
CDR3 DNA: TGTGCCAGCAGCTCTCAGGGTGGCCCTCAGCCCCAGCATTTT
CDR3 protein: CASSSQGGPQPQHF

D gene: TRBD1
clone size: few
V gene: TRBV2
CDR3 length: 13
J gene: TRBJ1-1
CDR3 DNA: TGTGCCAGCACGGGACAGCGGAACACTGAAGCTTTCTTT
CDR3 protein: CASTGQRNTEAFF

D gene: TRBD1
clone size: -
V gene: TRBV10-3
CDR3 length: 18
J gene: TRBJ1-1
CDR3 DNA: TGTGCCATCAGTCTTTCCGTTGACAGGGGGCGAGGGGACACTGAAGCTTTCTTT
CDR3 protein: CAISLSVDRGRGDTEAFF

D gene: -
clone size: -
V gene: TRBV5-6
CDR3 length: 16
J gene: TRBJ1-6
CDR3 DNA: TGTGCCAGCAGCTTGGCTCGTCAGAACCTTAATTCACCCCTCCACTTT
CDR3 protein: CASSLARQNLNSPLHF

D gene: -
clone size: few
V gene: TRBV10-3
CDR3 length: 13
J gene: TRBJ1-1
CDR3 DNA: TGTGCCATCAGCTTACAGGAATCGACTGAAGCTTTCTTT
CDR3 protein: CAISLQESTEAFF

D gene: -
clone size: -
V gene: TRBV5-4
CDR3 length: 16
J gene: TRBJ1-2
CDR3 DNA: TGTGCCAGCAGGCTAGACAGAGGGGCAGGGGACTATGGCTACACCTTC
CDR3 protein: CASRLDRGAGDYGYTF

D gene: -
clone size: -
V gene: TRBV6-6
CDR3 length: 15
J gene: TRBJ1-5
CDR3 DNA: TGTGCCAGCAACCGGGAGCCCACACCTGATCAGCCCCAGCATTTT
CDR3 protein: CASNREPTPDQPQHF

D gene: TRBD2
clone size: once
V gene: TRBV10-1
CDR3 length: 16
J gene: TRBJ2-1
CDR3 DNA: TGCGCCAGCAGTGAGGGTGGACTAGCGGGAGGGAATGAGCAGTTCTTC
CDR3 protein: CASSEGGLAGGNEQFF

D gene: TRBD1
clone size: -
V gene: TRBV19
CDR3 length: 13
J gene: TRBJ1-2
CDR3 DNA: TGTGCCAGTAGTGTAGGACAGGGCTATGGCTACACCTTC
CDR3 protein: CASSVGQGYGYTF

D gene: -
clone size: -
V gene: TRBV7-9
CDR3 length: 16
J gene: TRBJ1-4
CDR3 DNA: TGTGCCAGCAGCGCGGCGCGGGGGGCTAGAGGAGAAAAACTGTTTTTT
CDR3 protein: CASSAARGARGEKLFF

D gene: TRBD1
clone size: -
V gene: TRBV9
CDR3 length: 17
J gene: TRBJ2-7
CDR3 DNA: TGTGCCAGCAGCGTAGTTCCCCTGGGACAGGGAAGTTCCGAGCAGTACTTC
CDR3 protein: CASSVVPLGQGSSEQYF

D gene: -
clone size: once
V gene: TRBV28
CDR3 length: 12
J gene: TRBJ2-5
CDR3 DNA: TGTGCCAGCAGTTTAGACTTAGAGACCCAGTACTTC
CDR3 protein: CASSLDLETQYF

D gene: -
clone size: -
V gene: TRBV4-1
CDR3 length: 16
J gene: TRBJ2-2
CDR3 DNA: TGCGCCAGCAGCCAAGAAATCTTGGGGGCCGCCGGGGAGCTGTTTTTT
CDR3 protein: CASSQEILGAAGELFF

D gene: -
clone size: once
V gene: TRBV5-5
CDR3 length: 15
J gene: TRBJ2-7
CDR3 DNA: TGTGCCAGCAGCTCGCCGGGACTTCCCTCCTACGAGCAGTACTTC
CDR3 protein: CASSSPGLPSYEQYF